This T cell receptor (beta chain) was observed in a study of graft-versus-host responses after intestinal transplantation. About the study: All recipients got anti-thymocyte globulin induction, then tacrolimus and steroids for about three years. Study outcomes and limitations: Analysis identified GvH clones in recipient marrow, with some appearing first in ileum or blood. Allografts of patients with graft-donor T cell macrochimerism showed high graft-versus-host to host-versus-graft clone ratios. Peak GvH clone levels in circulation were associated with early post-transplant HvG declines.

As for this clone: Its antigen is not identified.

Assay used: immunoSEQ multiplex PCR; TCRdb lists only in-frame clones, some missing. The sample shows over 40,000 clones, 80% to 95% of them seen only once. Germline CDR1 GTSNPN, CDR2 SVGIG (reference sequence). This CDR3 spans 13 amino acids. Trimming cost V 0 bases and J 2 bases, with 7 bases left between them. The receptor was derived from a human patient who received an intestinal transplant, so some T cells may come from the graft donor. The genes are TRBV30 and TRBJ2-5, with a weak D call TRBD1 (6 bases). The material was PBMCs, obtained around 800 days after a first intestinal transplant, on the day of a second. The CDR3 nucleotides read TGTGCCTGGAGTGTAACAGGGCAAGAGACCCAGTACTTC. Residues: CAWSVTGQETQYF.